One sample yielded the 20 T cell receptor beta chains listed below, sequenced in a study of CD8+ T cells in alopecia areata. It was cDNA, reverse transcribed from extracted RNA, that served as the sequencing template. TCRdb's table, derived via immunoSEQ multiplex PCR, lists solely in-frame clones and lacks some. The data contain some 180,000 clones, more than 60% of them singletons. This specimen consisted of CD4+ T cells sorted from blood, obtained at week 0. The source of these receptors is a human donor with alopecia areata.

The rearrangement links TRBV29-1 to TRBJ2-6; weak D call: TRBD2 (5 bases). Germline CDR1 and CDR2: SQVTM and ANQGSEA. V gave up 1 base and J gave up 2 bases, with 15 bases separating them. CDR3 size: 17 residues. CDR3 protein: CSVEGRQGEAGANVLTF. As DNA, the CDR3 is TGCAGCGTTGAAGGGAGGCAAGGCGAGGCTGGGGCCAACGTCCTGACTTTC.

The chain uses TRBV6-4 and TRBJ1-2; D is undetermined. There are 13 residues in the CDR3. Germline-derived CDR1 and CDR2 are MRHNA and SNTAGT. Trimming pared 3 bases from V and 5 bases from J, leaving 10 bases between. CDR3 loop: CASSEGTGYGYTF. The CDR3 nucleotides read TGTGCCAGCAGTGAAGGAACGGGGTATGGCTACACCTTC.

This sequence joins TRBV10-3 and TRBJ1-6; possibly TRBD1 for D (6 bases). V was clipped by 8 bases and J by 10 bases, with 15 bases between them. Per the germline V gene, CDR1 is ENHRY and CDR2 is SYGVKD. The CDR3 totals 13 residues. This chain's CDR3 is CAIGGLASSPLHF. The CDR3 DNA sequence: TGTGCCATCGGGGGGCTCGCATCGTCACCCCTCCACTTT.

The chain has TRBV29-1 and TRBJ2-3; D perhaps matches TRBD1 (5 bases). This CDR3 is 14 amino acids long. CDR1 and CDR2 (germline): SQVTM, ANQGSEA. The V end lost 4 bases, the J end lost 2 bases, and 13 bases lay between the germline ends. The CDR3 nucleotides are TGCAGCGTTGGCCATAAGACAGACACAGATACGCAGTATTTT. Residues: CSVGHKTDTDTQYF.

The CDR3 protein is CASSLASAGGADIQQFF. CDR3 DNA: TGTGCCAGCAGCTTAGCGTCGGCCGGGGGGGCGGACATCCAGCAGTTCTTC. The chain is built from TRBV11-2 and TRBJ2-1; 8 bases match TRBD2. J gave up 11 bases and V 1 base, and 16 bases lay outside the gene matches. There are 17 residues in the CDR3. Per germline, CDR1 SGHAT and CDR2 FQNNGV.

This clone was seen only a few times. The J gene is TRBJ1-2, the V gene TRBV30, with no clear D. This CDR3 region has 13 residues. Trimming shortened V by 0 bases and J by 6 bases, and 11 bases separated the two germline ends. Germline CDR1 is GTSNPN and CDR2 is SVGIG (reference sequence). The CDR3 reads CAWSVLLGNGYTF. In DNA, the CDR3 is TGTGCCTGGAGTGTGCTTCTTGGGAATGGCTACACCTTC.

The V and J genes are TRBV9 and TRBJ2-5; tentative D call: TRBD1 (5 bases). V shed 2 bases and J shed 4 bases, with 9 bases lying between them. Germline CDR1 SGDLS, CDR2 YYNGEE. CDR3 length: 13 residues. The CDR3 nucleotides read TGTGCCAGCAGCGTGGACATCCGAGAGACCCAGTACTTC. Translating gives CASSVDIRETQYF.

V and J are TRBV4-3 and TRBJ2-7, with 7 bases identical to TRBD2. This CDR3 is 14 amino acids long. The V segment lost 1 base and the J segment 6 bases; nucleotides outside the gene matches: 6. The germline CDR1 and CDR2 sequences are LGHNA and YSLEER. The CDR3 bases are TGCGCCAGCAGCCAAGCAAGACTAGCAGGCGAGCAGTACTTC. Protein product: CASSQARLAGEQYF.

The chain is built from TRBV10-3 and TRBJ1-2; D gene ambiguous. CDR3 length: 12 residues. Germline lookup yields CDR1 ENHRY and CDR2 SYGVKD. V lost 5 bases and J lost 5, with 9 bases in between. The CDR3 here is CAISMRGYGYTF. The CDR3 DNA reads TGTGCCATCAGTATGCGGGGATATGGCTACACCTTC.

The chain joins TRBV12-5 to TRBJ1-5; D remains unclear. The V end lost 0 bases, the J end lost 0 bases, and 6 bases lay between the germline ends. Germline V gives CDR1 LGHNT, CDR2 FRNRAP. The CDR3 contains 15 residues. CDR3 in DNA: TGTGCTAGTGGTTTGGTGGCGGCTAGCAATCAGCCCCAGCATTTT. Protein product: CASGLVAASNQPQHF. Full variable domain (outside the CDR3, taken from reference TRBV12-5 and TRBJ1-5): DARVTQTPRHKVTEMGQEVTMRCQPILGHNTVFWYRQTMMQGLELLAYFRNRAPLDDSGMPKDRFSAEMPDATLATLKIQPSEPRDSAVYFCASGLVAASNQPQHFGDGTRLSIL.

Only a few counts were recorded for this clone. This chain links TRBV4-1 with TRBJ2-7; 13 nucleotides agree with TRBD2. CDR1 and CDR2 (germline): MGHRA, YSYEKL. The V gene end was trimmed by 1 base and the J gene end by 6 bases; junction bases not matched to a gene: 3. The CDR3 covers 15 residues. The CDR3 region has the DNA TGCGCCAGCAGCCAAGGGACTAGCGGGGGATTCGAGCAGTACTTC. This gives the protein CASSQGTSGGFEQYF.

The rearrangement links TRBV6-1 to TRBJ2-7; D call uncertain. The germline gives CDR1 MNHNS, CDR2 SASEGT. Trimming left V 0 bases short and J 2 bases short, with 20 bases between. CDR3 length equals 18 residues. The CDR3 DNA is TGTGCCAGCAGTGAAGCGCTTTCCCCATTCCGACTCACCTACGAGCAGTACTTC. It yields the protein CASSEALSPFRLTYEQYF.

J is TRBJ2-1 and V is TRBV4-2; 12 bases fit TRBD2. This CDR3 is 17 amino acids long. From germline, CDR1 is LGHNA and CDR2 YNFKEQ. V lost 1 base to trimming and J lost 6 bases; unmatched junction nucleotides: 7. In DNA form, the CDR3 reads TGTGCCAGCAGCCAAGTGTCAGCTAGCGGGGGGGCCAATGAGCAGTTCTTC. Translating it yields CASSQVSASGGANEQFF.

This sequence joins TRBV30 and TRBJ2-1; D remains unclear. In germline, CDR1 is GTSNPN, CDR2 SVGIG (reference sequence). The CDR3 covers 11 residues. Trimming removed 0 bases from V and 7 bases from J, with 4 bases in between. In nucleotides, the CDR3 is TGTGCCTGGAGTGTAGGAAATGAGCAGTTCTTC. This gives the protein CAWSVGNEQFF. The full variable domain, rest sourced from reference TRBV30 and TRBJ2-1, is SQTIHQWPATLVQPVGSPLSLECTVEGTSNPNLYWYRQAAGRGLQLLFYSVGIGQISSEVPQNLSASRPQDRQFILSSKKLLLSDSGFYLCAWSVGNEQFFGPGTRLTVL.

The rearrangement links TRBV30 to TRBJ2-3; D might be TRBD2 (6 bases). This CDR3 has 14 amino acids. V was clipped by 1 base and J by 2 bases, with 10 bases between them. Per the germline V gene, CDR1 is GTSNPN and CDR2 is SVGIG (reference sequence). In nucleotides, the CDR3 is TGTGCCTGGAGTGCGGGACTTCCCACAGATACGCAGTATTTT. Translated, it gives CAWSAGLPTDTQYF. Filled out from reference TRBV30 and TRBJ2-3, the complete variable domain reads SQTIHQWPATLVQPVGSPLSLECTVEGTSNPNLYWYRQAAGRGLQLLFYSVGIGQISSEVPQNLSASRPQDRQFILSSKKLLLSDSGFYLCAWSAGLPTDTQYFGPGTRLTVL.

Only a few counts were recorded for this clone. V is TRBV5-1 and J is TRBJ2-4, with 8 bases lining up with TRBD1. The CDR3 totals 15 residues. J lost 8 bases, V lost 3 bases, and 10 bases had no gene match. The germline V gene encodes CDR1 SGHRS and CDR2 YFSETQ. The CDR3 region has the DNA TGCGCCAGCAGCTCCCAGGACAGGGCCGGGGACATTCAGTACTTC. It encodes CASSSQDRAGDIQYF.

This clone was counted a few times. CDR3 nucleotide sequence: TGCAGCGTTGAAGTTGGCAGGTCAGATACGCAGTATTTT. Amino acid sequence: CSVEVGRSDTQYF. This chain connects TRBV29-1 to TRBJ2-3, with D unresolved. The CDR3 covers 13 residues. Germline V gene lookup returns CDR1 SQVTM and CDR2 ANQGSEA. V shed 1 base and J shed 4 bases, with 9 bases lying between them.

V usage is TRBV5-4 and J usage is TRBJ1-5; a possible D gene is TRBD1 (5 bases). The CDR3 contains 14 residues. The V gene lost 3 bases and the J gene lost 4 bases, with 11 bases spanning the gap. CDR1 is SGHNT and CDR2 is YYREEE in the germline V gene (reference sequence). The CDR3 sequence is CASSYQGPNQPQHF. DNA for the CDR3: TGTGCCAGCAGCTATCAGGGCCCTAATCAGCCCCAGCATTTT.

The V and J genes are TRBV18 and TRBJ2-7; D may be TRBD1 (6 bases). The germline gives CDR1 KGHSH, CDR2 LQKENI. There are 15 residues in the CDR3. The V end was cut by 4 bases, the J end by 0 bases, with 13 bases between. CDR3 nucleotides: TGTGCCAGCTCACGGGGGCAGGTTAGCTCCTACGAGCAGTACTTC. Encoded protein: CASSRGQVSSYEQYF.

This clone was seen a handful of times. Other DNA sequences in this sample translate to the same CDR3. The chain carries TRBV29-1 and TRBJ1-1; D may be TRBD1 (5 bases). Per germline, CDR1 SQVTM and CDR2 ANQGSEA. There are 10 residues in the CDR3. V was pared by 4 bases and J by 6 bases, with 6 bases between. CDR3 amino acids: CSVVGPEAFF. The CDR3 DNA reads TGCAGCGTTGTGGGACCTGAAGCTTTCTTT.